This record concerns one T cell receptor beta chain sequence. The target antigen is unknown. Given a much more abundant clone one base away, this may be a read error. The data were taken from a study of blood T cells in healthy people across ages. Points from the study as a whole: The donors' CMV status was not determined, possibly confounding changes in expanded clonotypes.

The authors ran a second PCR of about 7 to 11 cycles using a sample-barcoded 5' primer and a J-beta primer mix. The template-switch adaptor was a 5' adaptor with 12 random nucleotides. It tagged each cDNA molecule. All samples yielded 3 million or more CDR3-containing paired-end reads. TCRdb called the 5' RACE reads again in MiXCR, with one record for every CDR3 protein. The table lists some 790,000 distinct CDR3 sequences, under 30% of them singletons. Per sample, no less than 5 micrograms of total RNA were extracted. V was cut by 2 bases and J by 11 bases, with 21 bases left in between. Germline CDR1 reads DFQATT; CDR2 reads SNEGSKA (reference sequence). The CDR3 has 14 amino acids.

Sequenced: blood. The gene calls are TRBV20-1 and TRBJ2-5; D possibly corresponds to TRBD2 (6 bases). The receptor was isolated from a woman aged 80 or older in good health. The DNA of the CDR3 is TGCAGTGCTAGACGCGGGATATACTACAATGAGCAGTACTTC. Its translation is CSARRGIYYNEQYF.